This is a list of T cell receptor beta chains from one sample in a study of T cells in Graves' hyperthyroidism and ophthalmopathy. Each CDR3 protein gets one entry after TCRdb re-called the multiplex PCR reads with MiXCR. The sample carries around 390,000 distinct CDR3 sequences, about 15% recorded once. Sequenced material: blood. The source is a woman aged 25 to 39 with Graves' ophthalmopathy. Both conserved end residues are trimmed from each CDR3. Fields, in order: V gene, J gene, CDR3 length, CDR3 protein.

>TRBV28|TRBJ2-7|9
ASSAKYEQY
>TRBV27|TRBJ2-3|10
ASSHNTDTQY
>TRBV12-3/TRBV12-4|TRBJ2-1|12
ASSTLQGADEQF
>TRBV12-3/TRBV12-4|TRBJ1-1|9
ASSRVGEAF
>TRBV13|TRBJ2-4|14
ASSVTQDLAKNIQY
>TRBV11-2|TRBJ1-4|12
ASSPTGGSKKLF
>TRBV11-3|TRBJ1-1|13
ASSPGQGLNTEAF
>TRBV20-1|TRBJ2-7|13
SAGDGRRSSYEQY
>TRBV6-1|TRBJ1-1|12
ASSVDGASREAF
>TRBV4-1|TRBJ2-1|12
ASSQEKLLNEQF
>TRBV5-5|TRBJ1-1|12
ASSLPGVNTEAF
>TRBV30|TRBJ1-2|10
ACNPFAGDNT
>TRBV30|TRBJ2-5|10
AWRGNLGTQY
>TRBV20-1|TRBJ2-7|11
SAGGENPYEQY
>TRBV7-6|TRBJ2-6|15
ASSVDNSLSGANVLT
>TRBV29-1|TRBJ2-7|13
SVGPGGGSSYEQY
>TRBV28|TRBJ1-4|13
ASSFWTVTNEKLF
>TRBV4-1|TRBJ1-2|12
ASSQGTGVDGYT
>TRBV6-1|TRBJ1-3|11
ASTPGDGNTIY
>TRBV19|TRBJ2-2|16
ASSIPVQGYSYTGELF
>TRBV27|TRBJ1-2|13
AGSLTGTSYYGYT
>TRBV7-9|TRBJ1-5|14
ASSSSDSLYHQPQH
>TRBV30|TRBJ1-3|13
AWSATGGSGNTIY